This record covers a single TCR beta chain. These data come from a study of blood T cell repertoires in COVID-19. Study-wide background: The origin of the acute and convalescent COVID-19 samples was the United States, Italy and Spain.

Methods used by the authors: Reference gene primers were amplified, and this amplification served to estimate nucleated cell counts. Only in-frame clones appear in the TCRdb table, and some are missing; sequencing was by immunoSEQ multiplex PCR. V and J calls and clone size are copied from that table; D and trimming were computed from the DNA. The table includes about 50,000 clones, 83% detected once. The clonotype was recovered from a man in his forties with acute or convalescent COVID-19. Sequences were obtained from peripheral blood.

CDR3 protein: CASSGSQGQRYGYTF. The CDR3 region has the DNA TGTGCCAGCAGTGGCTCTCAGGGACAGCGCTATGGCTACACCTTC. The chain has TRBV2 and TRBJ1-2, with 7 bases identical to TRBD1. Germline values: CDR1 SNHLY, CDR2 FYNNEI. J was trimmed by 4 bases and V by 4 bases; bases with no gene match: 9. The CDR3 length is 15 residues.